These 29 T cell receptor beta chains were all obtained from the same sample, sequenced in a study of shared clonotypes between healthy human individuals. TCRdb keeps only in-frame clones here, not all; method: immunoSEQ multiplex PCR. The table records 2 million to 2.5 million clones, 85% to 95% of them present only once. Naivety among CD8 cells was defined by CD45RO negativity and positive CCR7 selection, thereby excluding terminally differentiated effector memory CD45RA+ cells. Sample: naive CD8+ T cells from PBMCs. The receptor set was obtained from a young man in good health. Some clones in this sample may be carry-over from other donors' samples.

The chain joins TRBV28 to TRBJ2-5, with a weak D call TRBD2 (6 bases). TRBJ2-7 explains the end of the DNA better; the J call may be wrong. CDR1 and CDR2 from the germline V gene are MDHEN and SYDVKM. The CDR3 is made up of 15 amino acids. CDR3 sequence reads: CASSATRLGAYEQYF. CDR3 DNA: TGTGCCAGCAGTGCCACCCGACTAGGGGCCTACGAGCAGTACTTC.

DNA of the CDR3: TGTGCCAGCAGAGCGGCCGGGGCCGGGGAGCTGTTTTTT. It translates to CASRAAGAGELFF. The gene calls are TRBV9 and TRBJ2-2; perhaps TRBD2 as D (5 bases). The CDR3 is made up of 13 amino acids. From germline, CDR1 is SGDLS and CDR2 YYNGEE. V was clipped by 5 bases and J by 6 bases, with 11 bases between them.

This chain connects TRBV5-1 to TRBJ2-2, with TRBD2 matching over 9 bases. Looked up from germline, CDR1 is SGHRS and CDR2 is YFSETQ. With 7 bases clipped from V and 2 bases from J, the junction kept 12 bases outside the gene matches. This CDR3 comprises 17 residues. The CDR3 bases are TGCGCCAGCGGAGTACTAGCGGGCCCACTCAACACCGGGGAGCTGTTTTTT. Its translation: CASGVLAGPLNTGELFF.

V gene TRBV11-2 combines with J gene TRBJ2-7; D tentatively fits TRBD1 or TRBD2 (5 bases each). The germline V and J ends were trimmed by 4 bases and 2 bases, with 18 bases remaining between them. The CDR3 is 16 residues long. From germline, CDR1 is SGHAT and CDR2 FQNNGV. In DNA, the CDR3 is TGTGCCAGCAGCTCCCTTTCAGAGGGGCCTACCTACGAGCAGTACTTC. Encoded protein: CASSSLSEGPTYEQYF. The full variable domain, rest sourced from reference TRBV11-2 and TRBJ2-7, is EAGVAQSPRYKIIEKRQSVAFWCNPISGHATLYWYQQILGQGPKLLIQFQNNGVVDDSQLPKDRFSAERLKGVDSTLKIQPAKLEDSAVYLCASSSLSEGPTYEQYFGPGTRLTVT.

This chain uses TRBV28 with TRBJ1-4, with 7 nucleotides matching TRBD1. The CDR3 is 15 residues long. Per germline, CDR1 MDHEN and CDR2 SYDVKM. V lost 5 bases to trimming and J lost 6 bases; unmatched junction nucleotides: 9. CDR3 nucleotides: TGTGCCAGCAGTACACCAAGGGGGCGCGATGAAAAACTGTTTTTT. Translated, it gives CASSTPRGRDEKLFF. The full variable domain, its missing parts supplied by reference TRBV28 and TRBJ1-4, is DVKVTQSSRYLVKRTGEKVFLECVQDMDHENMFWYRQDPGLGLRLIYFSYDVKMKEKGDIPEGYSVSREKKERFSLILESASTNQTSMYLCASSTPRGRDEKLFFGSGTQLSVL.

The chain recombines TRBV28 with TRBJ2-7; D possibly corresponds to TRBD1 (6 bases). This CDR3 region has 16 residues. From germline, CDR1 is MDHEN and CDR2 SYDVKM. Trimming pared 5 bases from V and 5 bases from J, leaving 22 bases between. This chain's CDR3 is CASSPQDSRNGDEQYF. DNA of the CDR3: TGTGCCAGCAGTCCCCAGGACAGCCGGAATGGCGACGAGCAGTACTTC.

The rearrangement uses TRBV19 and TRBJ1-5; 8 nucleotides align to TRBD1. This CDR3 region has 16 residues. Losses at the gene ends were 3 bases for V and 0 bases for J; bases not matched to a gene: 4. The germline CDR1 and CDR2 sequences are LNHDA and SQIVND (reference sequence). This chain's CDR3 is CASSIRTGYSNQPQHF. The CDR3, as DNA: TGTGCCAGTAGTATCCGGACAGGGTATAGCAATCAGCCCCAGCATTTT.

Regarding this clone: The sample has other DNA sequences that encode this CDR3 too. J is TRBJ2-7 and V is TRBV28; 8 bases line up with TRBD1. V was pared by 6 bases and J by 4 bases, with 5 bases of the junction left unmatched. This CDR3 spans 13 amino acids. The V gene's germline CDR1 is MDHEN and CDR2 SYDVKM. CDR3 DNA sequence: TGTGCCAGCAGGGGGACAGGAGAGTACGAGCAGTACTTC. It is translated as CASRGTGEYEQYF.

This rearrangement joins TRBV28 to TRBJ2-7; weak D call: TRBD1 (6 bases). Germline V lookup: CDR1 MDHEN, CDR2 SYDVKM. The length of the CDR3 is 14 residues. V lost 6 bases and J lost 1, with 13 bases in between. The CDR3 nucleotides read TGTGCCAGCAGGCCCACGGGACAATCCTACGAGCAGTACTTC. Translating it yields CASRPTGQSYEQYF.

The J gene is TRBJ2-7, the V gene TRBV9; the D gene is possibly TRBD2 (6 bases). Germline lookup yields CDR1 SGDLS and CDR2 YYNGEE. Trimming took 5 bases from V and 3 from J, leaving 15 bases between them. This CDR3 has 14 amino acids. DNA for the CDR3: TGTGCCAGCAGTCCCGGAGGGCGACTCTACGAGCAGTACTTC. Encoded protein: CASSPGGRLYEQYF.

The V and J genes are TRBV6-6 and TRBJ2-7, with TRBD2 as a possible D gene (5 bases). The CDR3 covers 14 residues. Germline V gene data show CDR1 as MNHNY and CDR2 as SVGAGI (reference sequence). V was trimmed by 2 bases and J by 5 bases, leaving 13 bases between them. This CDR3 is CASSYPGPGDEQYF. CDR3 coding DNA: TGTGCCAGCAGTTACCCCGGGCCCGGGGACGAGCAGTACTTC.

This clone was recorded a few times. The rearrangement joins TRBV29-1 to TRBJ2-7; D tentatively reads TRBD1 or TRBD2 (6 bases each). Trimming pared 7 bases from V and 6 bases from J, leaving 7 bases between. The CDR3 totals 9 residues. Germline V gives CDR1 SQVTM, CDR2 ANQGSEA. The CDR3 sequence: CSAGAEQYF. The CDR3 DNA reads as TGCAGCGCGGGGGCCGAGCAGTACTTC.

With respect to this clone: This same CDR3 is encoded by further DNA sequences in the sample. The chain employs TRBV19 and TRBJ2-7; D remains ambiguous. The CDR3 loop spans 13 amino acids. Between the trimmed V and J ends, which lost 3 bases and 1 base, there was a span of 7 bases. Germline-derived CDR1 and CDR2 are LNHDA and SQIVND (reference sequence). Written as DNA, the CDR3 is TGTGCCAGTAGTATTGGTGAGTCCTACGAGCAGTACTTC. This encodes CASSIGESYEQYF. The variable domain in full, completed from reference TRBV19 and TRBJ2-7, reads DGGITQSPKYLFRKEGQNVTLSCEQNLNHDAMYWYRQDPGQGLRLIYYSQIVNDFQKGDIAEGYSVSREKKESFPLTVTSAQKNPTAFYLCASSIGESYEQYFGPGTRLTVT.

V gene TRBV13 combines with J gene TRBJ2-5; maybe TRBD2 (6 bases). Trimming left V 6 bases short and J 0 bases short, with 20 bases between. Germline V gene sequence: CDR1 PRHDT, CDR2 FYEKMQ (reference sequence). This CDR3 contains 17 residues. The CDR3, as DNA: TGTGCCAGCAGTCTCCCCGGAGGGAGTATCGACCAAGAGACCCAGTACTTC. Protein product: CASSLPGGSIDQETQYF.

The CDR3, as DNA: TGTGCCACCTCCCCCGGGGGGGCTCCGTACAATGAGCAGTTCTTC. Its protein product is CATSPGGAPYNEQFF. V is TRBV15 and J is TRBJ2-1, with 8 bases fitting TRBD2. This CDR3 has 15 residues. Per the germline V gene, CDR1 is LNHNV and CDR2 is YYDKDF (reference sequence). The junction had 10 bases not matched to a gene; V was cut back by 8 bases and J by 4 bases.

V gene TRBV15 combines with J gene TRBJ2-7; D tentatively reads TRBD1 or TRBD2 (5 bases each). CDR3 size: 14 residues. Germline V gives CDR1 LNHNV, CDR2 YYDKDF (reference sequence). V was clipped by 0 bases and J by 2 bases, with 8 bases between them. CDR3 in DNA: TGTGCCACCAGCAGAGACGGGACGGCCTACGAGCAGTACTTC. As protein: CATSRDGTAYEQYF.

The rearrangement joins TRBV11-1 to TRBJ2-2; no reliable D call. Germline CDR1 is SGHAT and CDR2 is FQDESV (reference sequence). The CDR3 is made up of 12 amino acids. Trimming pared 4 bases from V and 5 bases from J, leaving 5 bases between. CDR3 sequence: CASSYNTGELFF. The CDR3 nucleotides read TGTGCCAGCAGCTACAATACCGGGGAGCTGTTTTTT. The full variable domain, completed using reference TRBV11-1 and TRBJ2-2, is EAEVAQSPRYKITEKSQAVAFWCDPISGHATLYWYRQILGQGPELLVQFQDESVVDDSQLPKDRFSAERLKGVDSTLKIQPAELGDSAMYLCASSYNTGELFFGEGSRLTVL.

V and J are TRBV19 and TRBJ2-7; D is unclear. Germline V gene data show CDR1 as LNHDA and CDR2 as SQIVND (reference sequence). V gave up 5 bases and J gave up 6 bases, with 20 bases separating them. The CDR3 spans 15 residues. CDR3 sequence reads: CASSSETATTGEQYF. The CDR3 DNA sequence: TGTGCCAGTAGTTCCGAGACTGCAACCACTGGCGAGCAGTACTTC.

V gene TRBV27 combines with J gene TRBJ1-2, with D perhaps matching TRBD1 (5 bases). Germline CDR1 reads MNHEY; CDR2 reads SMNVEV (reference sequence). This CDR3 is 15 amino acids long. V lost 3 bases and J lost 6, with 17 bases in between. The CDR3 DNA follows: TGTGCCAGCAGTTTGGGTCCCGCAGGGTACCATGGCTACACCTTC. Protein sequence: CASSLGPAGYHGYTF.

The rearrangement links TRBV5-1 to TRBJ2-2, with TRBD1 matching over 10 bases. V trimming: 3 bases; J trimming: 6 bases; junction bases outside the gene matches: 8. The CDR3 covers 16 residues. Germline CDR1 and CDR2: SGHRS and YFSETQ. The CDR3: CASSSWTGGPPGELFF. The CDR3 DNA reads TGCGCCAGCAGCTCCTGGACAGGGGGGCCCCCCGGGGAGCTGTTTTTT.

The count of this clone is one. Since the CDR3 does not end with the conserved phenylalanine or tryptophan, this likely comes from a read error. The DNA is omitted, as the CDR3 cannot be located on it reliably, and the CDR3 follows TCRdb's listing. The chain joins TRBV29-1 to TRBJ1-2. The germline V gene has CDR1 SQVTM and CDR2 ANQGSEA. With termini counted, the CDR3 has 10 amino acids. CDR3 protein: CSVEDLHPLR.

With regard to this clone: An end of the junction does not agree with germline; a read error may underlie this. The chain carries TRBV7-6 and TRBJ2-5, with D possibly TRBD1 on 5 matching bases. The CDR3 is made up of 15 amino acids. Germline CDR1 and CDR2: SGHVS and FNYEAQ. CDR3 DNA sequence: TGTGCCAGCAGCCCTCTGTCGGGCGGACAAGAGATCCAGTACTTC. This translates into CASSPLSGGQEIQYF. The variable domain in full, completed from reference TRBV7-6 and TRBJ2-5, reads GAGVSQSPRYKVTKRGQDVALRCDPISGHVSLYWYRQALGQGPEFLTYFNYEAQQDKSGLPNDRFSAERPEGSISTLTIQRTEQRDSAMYRCASSPLSGGQEIQYFGPGTRLLVL.

The chain is built from TRBV5-8 and TRBJ2-7; TRBD1 or TRBD2 may be the D gene (6 bases each). The germline CDR1 and CDR2 sequences are SGHTS and YDEGEE. The CDR3 consists of 11 residues. The CDR3 loop reads CVGGRRDEQYF. DNA for the CDR3: TGTGTGGGGGGCAGGAGAGACGAGCAGTACTTC.

As concerns this clone: At the DNA level, this CDR3 is encoded by other sequences in the same sample as well. V and J are TRBV11-2 and TRBJ2-5; D call uncertain. The germline V gene encodes CDR1 SGHAT and CDR2 FQNNGV. The V end lost 0 bases, the J end lost 5 bases, and 10 bases lay between the germline ends. The CDR3 covers 14 residues. As DNA, the CDR3 is TGTGCCAGCAGCTTAGATTTATTTCGGGAGACCCAGTACTTC. It is translated as CASSLDLFRETQYF.

The rearrangement joins TRBV5-6 to TRBJ1-1; D is ambiguous. V was shortened by 0 bases and J by 6 bases, with 6 bases between the two germline ends. The germline CDR1 and CDR2 sequences are SGHDT and YYEEEE. The CDR3 is 12 residues long. The CDR3 reads CASSLGYAEAFF. The CDR3 coding sequence is TGTGCCAGCAGCTTGGGGTACGCTGAAGCTTTCTTT.

The chain recombines TRBV29-1 with TRBJ2-2; D remains unclear. This CDR3 is 13 amino acids long. V lost 7 bases and J 6 bases, leaving 15 bases between the germline ends. CDR1 and CDR2 (germline): SQVTM, ANQGSEA. CDR3 amino acids: CSAVSRSPGELFF. The DNA of the CDR3 is TGCAGCGCCGTTAGTCGGAGTCCCGGGGAGCTGTTTTTT.

The CDR3 coding sequence is TGTGCCAGCAGCTTAGCGAGAGGACAGTCAGAAGCCGAGCAGTACTTC. Amino acids: CASSLARGQSEAEQYF. V is TRBV7-9 and J is TRBJ2-7; the D gene is possibly TRBD1 (6 bases). Trimming stripped 0 bases from V and 6 bases from J, with 18 bases between. CDR1 is SEHNR, CDR2 FQNEAQ, per germline (reference sequence). This CDR3 comprises 16 residues.

The rearrangement joins TRBV10-3 to TRBJ2-5; the D call may be TRBD1 or TRBD2 (5 bases each). This CDR3 comprises 14 residues. The germline V and J ends were trimmed by 10 bases and 4 bases, with 19 bases remaining between them. The V gene's germline CDR1 is ENHRY and CDR2 SYGVKD. CDR3 in DNA: TGTGCCACCGGGGTGGATTCAGGGTTAGAGACCCAGTACTTC. It encodes CATGVDSGLETQYF.

The V gene is TRBV7-9, the J gene TRBJ2-5; D not resolved. The CDR3 runs 16 residues. The germline V and J ends were trimmed by 1 base and 2 bases, with 14 bases remaining between them. Germline V CDR1 and CDR2: SEHNR, FQNEAQ (reference sequence). Here the CDR3 DNA reads TGTGCCAGCAGCTTAGGACTCTTCGACCCACAAGAGACCCAGTACTTC. Translated: CASSLGLFDPQETQYF. Supplemented by reference TRBV7-9 and TRBJ2-5, the full variable domain reads DTGVSQNPRHKITKRGQNVTFRCDPISEHNRLYWYRQTLGQGPEFLTYFQNEAQLEKSRLLSDRFSAERPKGSFSTLEIQRTEQGDSAMYLCASSLGLFDPQETQYFGPGTRLLVL.